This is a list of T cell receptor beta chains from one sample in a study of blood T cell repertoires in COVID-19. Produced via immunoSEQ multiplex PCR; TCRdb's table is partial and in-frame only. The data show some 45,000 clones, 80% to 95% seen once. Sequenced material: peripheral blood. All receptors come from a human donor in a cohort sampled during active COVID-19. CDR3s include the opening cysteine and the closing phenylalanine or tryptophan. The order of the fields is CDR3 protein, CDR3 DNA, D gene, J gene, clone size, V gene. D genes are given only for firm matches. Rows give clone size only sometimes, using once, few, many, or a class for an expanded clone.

CDR3: CATSMGGEAYEQYF; DNA: TGTGCCACCAGTATGGGCGGGGAGGCCTACGAGCAGTACTTC; D: .; J: TRBJ2-7; size: .; V: TRBV24-1
CDR3: CASSLGQASYGYTF; DNA: TGTGCCAGCAGTCTTGGACAGGCCTCCTATGGCTACACCTTC; D: TRBD1; J: TRBJ1-2; size: once; V: TRBV28
CDR3: CASSVGTGVYEQYF; DNA: TGTGCCAGCAGCGTTGGGACAGGGGTCTACGAGCAGTACTTC; D: TRBD1; J: TRBJ2-7; size: .; V: TRBV9
CDR3: CASSQNRGDTQYF; DNA: TGTGCCAGCAGCCAAAACAGGGGTGATACGCAGTATTTT; D: TRBD1; J: TRBJ2-3; size: .; V: TRBV3-1/TRBV3-2
CDR3: CASSVVGEGNGYTF; DNA: TGTGCCAGCAGCGTAGTCGGGGAGGGCAATGGCTACACCTTC; D: .; J: TRBJ1-2; size: .; V: TRBV9
CDR3: CASSQDRAGGGNSPLHF; DNA: TGCGCCAGCAGCCAAGATCGGGCAGGGGGAGGTAATTCACCCCTCCACTTT; D: TRBD1; J: TRBJ1-6; size: .; V: TRBV4-1
CDR3: CASSVDIFSPLHF; DNA: TGCGCCAGCAGCGTTGACATATTCTCACCCCTCCACTTT; D: .; J: TRBJ1-6; size: .; V: TRBV5-1
CDR3: CASSPGTSNYEQYF; DNA: TGTGCCAGCTCACCAGGGACATCAAACTACGAGCAGTACTTC; D: .; J: TRBJ2-7; size: .; V: TRBV18
CDR3: CASSISISGDYNEQFF; DNA: TGTGCCAGTAGTATTTCGATTAGCGGGGACTACAATGAGCAGTTCTTC; D: TRBD2; J: TRBJ2-1; size: .; V: TRBV19
CDR3: CASSESVTYRSTPLF; DNA: TGTGCCAGCAGTGAAAGCGTAACGTACCGTTCCACCCCCCTCTTT; D: .; J: TRBJ1-3; size: .; V: TRBV6-1
CDR3: CASSQDWTSGYEQYF; DNA: TGCGCCAGCAGCCAAGATTGGACTAGTGGGTACGAGCAGTACTTC; D: TRBD2; J: TRBJ2-7; size: .; V: TRBV4-3
CDR3: CASSLTREGEETQYF; DNA: TGCGCCAGCAGCCTAACCCGGGAGGGCGAAGAGACCCAGTACTTC; D: TRBD2; J: TRBJ2-5; size: .; V: TRBV23-1
CDR3: CASTGDRGFSGTRRRVDTQYF; DNA: TGTGCCAGCACGGGGGACAGGGGGTTTTCCGGGACTAGGAGGAGGGTGGATACGCAGTATTTT; D: TRBD1; J: TRBJ2-3; size: .; V: TRBV2
CDR3: CASSEAVRLAGLQYF; DNA: TGTGCCAGCAGTGAAGCCGTCAGACTAGCGGGACTGCAGTATTTT; D: TRBD2; J: TRBJ2-3; size: .; V: TRBV2
CDR3: CASRLGQGVAEQYF; DNA: TGTGCCAGCAGACTCGGACAGGGGGTGGCCGAGCAGTACTTC; D: TRBD1; J: TRBJ2-7; size: .; V: TRBV6-5
CDR3: CASSPGLAGGQETQYF; DNA: TGTGCCAGCAGTCCGGGACTAGCGGGGGGGCAAGAGACCCAGTACTTC; D: TRBD2; J: TRBJ2-5; size: .; V: TRBV11-2
CDR3: CASRYQGAGANSPLHF; DNA: TGTGCCAGCAGGTACCAGGGGGCCGGGGCTAATTCACCCCTCCACTTT; D: TRBD1; J: TRBJ1-6; size: .; V: TRBV27
CDR3: CASSLRGFSTDTQYF; DNA: TGTGCCAGCAGTTTGCGGGGGTTTAGCACAGATACGCAGTATTTT; D: TRBD2; J: TRBJ2-3; size: .; V: TRBV6-2/TRBV6-3
CDR3: CASRPVTSGLSYEQYF; DNA: TGTGCCAGCAGACCGGTAACTAGCGGGTTATCCTACGAGCAGTACTTC; D: TRBD2; J: TRBJ2-7; size: .; V: TRBV28
CDR3: CASQTSGRRSEQFF; DNA: TGTGCCAGTCAGACTAGCGGGAGACGGAGTGAGCAGTTCTTC; D: TRBD2; J: TRBJ2-1; size: .; V: TRBV6-5
CDR3: CASSLDRTHVRTDTQYF; DNA: TGTGCCAGCAGCTTAGATAGGACACACGTTCGCACAGATACGCAGTATTTT; D: .; J: TRBJ2-3; size: .; V: TRBV7-9
CDR3: CASGLSQAEGYTPGELFF; DNA: TGTGCTAGTGGTTTGTCCCAAGCCGAGGGATACACACCGGGGGAGCTGTTTTTT; D: .; J: TRBJ2-2; size: .; V: TRBV12-5
CDR3: CASSVLKREARSEQFF; DNA: TGTGCCAGCAGCGTCTTGAAGCGGGAGGCTAGAAGTGAGCAGTTCTTC; D: TRBD2; J: TRBJ2-1; size: .; V: TRBV9
CDR3: CASSSPESAGELFF; DNA: TGCGCCAGCAGCTCCCCAGAATCCGCCGGGGAGCTGTTTTTT; D: .; J: TRBJ2-2; size: .; V: TRBV5-1
CDR3: CASSIDSGTVSSGNTIYF; DNA: TGTGCCAGTAGTATAGATTCCGGGACAGTCTCCTCTGGAAACACCATATATTTT; D: TRBD1; J: TRBJ1-3; size: once; V: TRBV19
CDR3: CASSLRLGQGNSPLHF; DNA: TGTGCCAGCAGCTTACGCCTTGGACAGGGGAATTCACCCCTCCACTTT; D: TRBD1; J: TRBJ1-6; size: .; V: TRBV7-2
CDR3: CASSSDRGLKTQYF; DNA: TGTGCCAGCAGTTCGGACAGGGGGCTAAAGACCCAGTACTTC; D: TRBD1; J: TRBJ2-5; size: once; V: TRBV27
CDR3: CASSQRAQSQPQHF; DNA: TGTGCCAGCAGCCAGCGCGCGCAGAGTCAGCCCCAGCATTTT; D: .; J: TRBJ1-5; size: once; V: TRBV5-5
CDR3: CASSSGTGLRETQYF; DNA: TGTGCCAGCAGCTCCGGGACAGGGTTACGAGAGACCCAGTACTTC; D: TRBD1; J: TRBJ2-5; size: .; V: TRBV7-2
CDR3: CASSLVHSTDTQYF; DNA: TGTGCCAGCAGCTTGGTTCATAGCACAGATACGCAGTATTTT; D: .; J: TRBJ2-3; size: .; V: TRBV5-6
CDR3: CASSRSPSPTDTQYF; DNA: TGTGCCAGCAGCCGGAGCCCTAGCCCCACAGATACGCAGTATTTT; D: .; J: TRBJ2-3; size: .; V: TRBV4-2